The sequence of this T cell receptor beta chain was determined in a study of breast tumors, draining lymph nodes, adjacent tissues. Regarding the study as a whole: Tumor and nontumor repertoires were significantly more similar in luminal-like than in basal-like breast cancer.

TCRdb processed the multiplex PCR reads anew with MiXCR; each CDR3 protein has one entry. The sample yields around 15,000 distinct CDR3 sequences, roughly 52% seen once. A note on this clonotype: Its target is unknown.

V shed 1 base and J 8 bases; nucleotides not matched to a gene: 0. The germline V gene encodes CDR1 LGHNA and CDR2 YNFKEQ. The CDR3 has 13 residues. V and J are TRBV4-2 and TRBJ2-1; 9 bases agree with TRBD1. Sequences were obtained from tumor-adjacent breast tissue. The receptor comes from a female donor with breast cancer. Some clones in this sample may be carry-over from other donors' samples. CDR3 nucleotides: TGTGCCAGCAGCCAAGGACAGGGGGATGAGCAGTTCTTC. This translates into CASSQGQGDEQFF.